These 17 T cell receptor beta chains share one sample of origin, sequenced in a study of OX40 agonist ivuxolimab in advanced cancers. Only in-frame clones appear in the TCRdb table, and some are missing; sequencing was by immunoSEQ multiplex PCR. Among 55,000 to 95,000 clones listed, 80% to 90% were seen once. The specimen was CD4+ or CD8+ T cells sorted from blood, collected in a trial of the OX40 agonist ivuxolimab. Source of these receptors: an adult with an advanced solid tumor such as melanoma, head and neck, liver or kidney cancer.

V gene TRBV30 combines with J gene TRBJ1-1; no clear D. Germline values: CDR1 GTSNPN, CDR2 SVGIG (reference sequence). The V gene lost 1 base and the J gene lost 1 base, with 10 bases spanning the gap. CDR3 length equals 14 residues. The CDR3 bases are TGTGCCTGGAGTGCCTACTCGGGGAACACTGAAGCTTTCTTT. Protein: CAWSAYSGNTEAFF.

The chain employs TRBV7-6 and TRBJ2-3; 14 bases agree with TRBD2. Trimming cost V 5 bases and J 3 bases; bases outside gene matches: 10. This CDR3 contains 18 residues. Germline V gene lookup returns CDR1 SGHVS and CDR2 FNYEAQ. The CDR3 bases are TGTGCCAGCAGCGCCGGACTAGCGGGGGGCTGGATGACAGATACGCAGTATTTT. This sequence encodes CASSAGLAGGWMTDTQYF.

The chain is built from TRBV5-1 and TRBJ2-5; D gene unclear. There are 14 residues in the CDR3. Germline values: CDR1 SGHRS, CDR2 YFSETQ. V lost 0 bases and J lost 3, with 9 bases in between. CDR3 amino acids: CASSLGSREETQYF. The CDR3 nucleotides are TGCGCCAGCAGCTTGGGTAGCAGAGAAGAGACCCAGTACTTC.

The chain has TRBV7-6 and TRBJ2-1; 14 nucleotides match TRBD2. This CDR3 has 17 residues. The trim removed 5 bases at V and 6 bases at J, leaving 9 bases unmatched. From germline, CDR1 is SGHVS and CDR2 FNYEAQ. CDR3 sequence reads: CASSTGLAGVLGNEQFF. The DNA of the CDR3 is TGTGCCAGCAGCACGGGACTAGCGGGAGTTTTGGGCAATGAGCAGTTCTTC.

The genes are TRBV7-2 and TRBJ1-2; 8 bases are a match to TRBD1. Trimming removed 4 bases from V and 4 bases from J; junction bases left unmatched: 5. CDR3 size: 14 residues. Germline CDR1 is SGHTA and CDR2 is FQGNSA. The chain's CDR3 is CASSSDRGSYGYTF. CDR3 bases: TGTGCCAGCAGCTCAGACAGGGGTAGCTATGGCTACACCTTC.

The chain links TRBV7-9 to TRBJ2-7; perhaps TRBD2 as D (6 bases). Per the germline V gene, CDR1 is SEHNR and CDR2 is FQNEAQ (reference sequence). This CDR3 is built from 13 residues. V was trimmed by 5 bases and J by 3 bases, leaving 11 bases between them. CDR3 sequence (DNA): TGTGCCAGCAGCCGAGACGGGGGCTACGAGCAGTACTTC. Its protein is CASSRDGGYEQYF.

CDR3 in DNA: TGTGCCGGTGGAGGGGGAAGGAAGACAACTAATGAAAAACTGTTTTTT. Protein sequence: CAGGGGRKTTNEKLFF. J is TRBJ1-4 and V is TRBV30; tentative D call: TRBD1 (6 bases). Germline CDR1 and CDR2: GTSNPN and SVGIG (reference sequence). The V end lost 8 bases, the J end lost 0 bases, and 19 bases lay between the germline ends. The CDR3 totals 16 residues.

This chain uses TRBV5-1 with TRBJ2-3, with 9 bases aligning to TRBD2. Germline values: CDR1 SGHRS, CDR2 YFSETQ. V was clipped by 3 bases and J by 7 bases; unmatched bases: 9. The length of the CDR3 is 15 residues. CDR3 bases: TGCGCCAGCAGCTCGACTAGCGGAGGGGGGCATACGCAGTATTTT. It is translated as CASSSTSGGGHTQYF.

The genes are TRBV11-3 and TRBJ2-7; 9 bases line up with TRBD2. The CDR3 runs 16 residues. CDR1 and CDR2 from the germline V gene are SGHNT and YENEEA. V shed 1 base and J 2 bases; nucleotides not matched to a gene: 6. The CDR3 coding sequence is TGTGCCAGCAGCTTAGTGGGTCCTAGCGGGACCTACGAGCAGTACTTC. Translation gives CASSLVGPSGTYEQYF.

This sequence joins TRBV5-1 and TRBJ1-1; 9 positions match TRBD1. The germline V gene encodes CDR1 SGHRS and CDR2 YFSETQ. Unmatched junction bases numbered 3, after V lost 0 bases and J lost 6 bases. The CDR3 totals 14 residues. CDR3 residues: CASSLEQGAAEAFF. The CDR3 nucleotides read TGCGCCAGCAGCTTGGAACAGGGGGCCGCTGAAGCTTTCTTT.

The chain carries TRBV18 and TRBJ1-1; 7 nucleotides match TRBD1. The CDR3 has 16 amino acids. With 3 bases clipped from V and 6 bases from J, the junction kept 13 bases outside the gene matches. In germline, CDR1 is KGHSH, CDR2 LQKENI. The CDR3 loop reads CASSPPEGQAWAEAFF. CDR3 coding DNA: TGTGCCAGCTCACCTCCGGAAGGACAGGCGTGGGCTGAAGCTTTCTTT.

This chain links TRBV5-1 with TRBJ2-2, with 11 positions matching TRBD2. Germline assignment: CDR1 SGHRS and CDR2 YFSETQ. The junction had 7 bases not matched to a gene; V was cut back by 4 bases and J by 5 bases. The CDR3 runs 16 residues. CDR3 amino acids: CASSKGTSGRTGELFF. The DNA of the CDR3 is TGCGCCAGCAGCAAGGGGACTAGCGGCCGGACCGGGGAGCTGTTTTTT. Full variable domain (remainder filled in from reference TRBV5-1 and TRBJ2-2): KAGVTQTPRYLIKTRGQQVTLSCSPISGHRSVSWYQQTPGQGLQFLFEYFSETQRNKGNFPGRFSGRQFSNSRSEMNVSTLELGDSALYLCASSKGTSGRTGELFFGEGSRLTVL.

This clone was seen many times. The chain carries TRBV27 and TRBJ1-2, with D possibly being TRBD1 (6 bases). Trimming took 8 bases from V and 0 from J, leaving 19 bases between them. This CDR3 has 16 amino acids. Germline V CDR1 and CDR2: MNHEY, SMNVEV (reference sequence). DNA of the CDR3: TGTGCCAGCCAAAGCTTGGGGGCAGACGCTAACTATGGCTACACCTTC. This sequence encodes CASQSLGADANYGYTF.

J is TRBJ1-2 and V is TRBV30; D uncertain. The CDR3 is 13 amino acids. Germline V lookup: CDR1 GTSNPN, CDR2 SVGIG (reference sequence). Trimming stripped 2 bases from V and 4 bases from J, with 11 bases between. The CDR3 DNA sequence: TGTGCCTGGAGTAGCGGGTGGAGCTATGGCTACACCTTC. As protein: CAWSSGWSYGYTF.

The V call is TRBV7-2, the J call TRBJ2-6, with D possibly being TRBD1 (5 bases). Per germline, CDR1 SGHTA and CDR2 FQGNSA. CDR3 size: 17 residues. V shed 1 base and J shed 0 bases, with 10 bases lying between them. CDR3 DNA: TGTGCCAGCAGCTTAGTGGGGCACCTCTCTGGGGCCAACGTCCTGACTTTC. Translation gives CASSLVGHLSGANVLTF.

The chain couples TRBV29-1 to TRBJ1-1; D not resolved. The CDR3 runs to 13 residues. With 6 bases removed from V and 2 bases from J, the gap between germline ends came to 13 bases. The germline CDR1 and CDR2 sequences are SQVTM and ANQGSEA. The CDR3 nucleotides read TGCAGCGTCCGAGGGAGGGAAAACACTGAAGCTTTCTTT. Translating it yields CSVRGRENTEAFF.

This clone appeared a single time. V gene TRBV27 combines with J gene TRBJ1-1; no firm D call. Deletions cut 5 bases from V and 6 bases from J, with 13 bases between. CDR3 length: 13 residues. Germline V gene sequence: CDR1 MNHEY, CDR2 SMNVEV (reference sequence). CDR3 nucleotides: TGTGCCAGCAGTCTACGAAACTACGCTGAAGCTTTCTTT. Translating it yields CASSLRNYAEAFF.